These 20 T cell receptor beta chains originate from one sample sequenced in a study of T cell repertoires in cytomegalovirus infection. MiXCR was run by TCRdb on the reads, yielding one entry per CDR3 protein. The sample holds approximately 990,000 distinct CDR3 sequences, roughly 31% seen once. The antigens these receptors bind are not known. Sequenced here: cultured CD8+ T cells from PBMCs, sampled from culture after CMV antigen stimulation. These receptors originate from a human donor in good health (CMV status not recorded). Some clones in this sample may be carry-over from other donors' samples.

This clonotype has just a few counts. The V and J genes are TRBV19 and TRBJ1-5; TRBD1 matches at 8 bases. With 0 bases clipped from V and 6 bases from J, the junction kept 1 base outside the gene matches. In germline, CDR1 is LNHDA, CDR2 SQIVND (reference sequence). The CDR3 runs 14 residues. The CDR3 sequence: CASSIEGTGQPQHF. DNA of the CDR3: TGTGCCAGTAGTATAGAAGGGACAGGTCAGCCCCAGCATTTT.

The J gene is TRBJ2-7, the V gene TRBV7-8; maybe TRBD1 (6 bases). Trimming removed 3 bases at V and 5 bases at J, with 8 bases between. The CDR3 has 12 residues. From germline, CDR1 is SGHVS and CDR2 FQNEAQ. CDR3 amino acids: CASSFQGHEQYV. CDR3 in DNA: TGTGCCAGCAGCTTTCAGGGGCACGAGCAGTACGTC.

This sequence joins TRBV12-3 or TRBV12-4 and TRBJ2-7; 9 nucleotides align to TRBD2. The V gene end was trimmed by 7 bases and the J gene end by 1 base; junction bases not matched to a gene: 8. This CDR3 comprises 15 residues. The CDR3 protein is CASTGSGGPSYEQYF. CDR3 in DNA: TGTGCCAGCACCGGTAGCGGGGGACCGTCCTACGAGCAGTACTTC.

In the case of this clonotype: A much larger clone is a single base away; this may be a read error. A read error is likely, as this CDR3 ends without the conserved phenylalanine or tryptophan. The chain is built from TRBV19 and TRBJ2-1; 8 bases are a match to TRBD1. The CDR3 has 14 amino acids. Germline values: CDR1 LNHDA, CDR2 SQIVND (reference sequence). The CDR3 DNA reads TGTGCCAGTAGTCCCGGGACAGGATACATTGAGCAGTTCCTC. It specifies CASSPGTGYIEQFL.

This clonotype was observed once. It may be a read error: a sequence one base away is much more abundant. The V and J genes are TRBV7-7 and TRBJ2-1; 12 nucleotides align to TRBD2. CDR3 length equals 15 residues. Germline V CDR1 and CDR2: SSHAT, FNYEAQ (reference sequence). The CDR3: CAGSILAGGPNEQFF. The CDR3 DNA reads TGTGCTGGCAGCATACTAGCGGGGGGTCCCAATGAGCAGTTCTTC.

Many counts were recorded for this clonotype. The rearrangement uses TRBV6-2 or TRBV6-3 and TRBJ2-1, with a weak D call TRBD2 (5 bases). V was trimmed by 5 bases and J by 7 bases, leaving 18 bases between them. Germline CDR1 MNHEY, CDR2 SVGEGT. The CDR3 covers 15 residues. The CDR3 reads CASSSVLVDINEQFF. For the CDR3, the DNA is TGTGCCAGCAGTAGCGTACTAGTAGACATAAATGAGCAGTTCTTC.

This clonotype has at least ten counts. The chain couples TRBV4-1 to TRBJ1-5, with TRBD1 as a possible D gene (5 bases). Germline V gene lookup returns CDR1 MGHRA and CDR2 YSYEKL. The CDR3 has 17 amino acids. V was cut by 4 bases and J by 2 bases, with 18 bases left in between. The CDR3 DNA reads as TGCGCCAGCAGCCTAAAGGGGCTGCCCGACGGCAATCAGCCCCAGCATTTT. Its protein is CASSLKGLPDGNQPQHF.

The V gene is TRBV5-4, the J gene TRBJ2-1, with D perhaps being TRBD1 or TRBD2 (6 bases each). The germline V gene has CDR1 SGHNT and CDR2 YYREEE (reference sequence). The length of the CDR3 is 12 residues. With 4 bases removed from V and 8 bases from J, the gap between germline ends came to 10 bases. The CDR3 DNA reads TGTGCCAGCAGCGCCGGGGGCCATGAGCAGTTCTTC. Protein: CASSAGGHEQFF. Filled out from reference TRBV5-4 and TRBJ2-1, the complete variable domain reads ETGVTQSPTHLIKTRGQQVTLRCSSQSGHNTVSWYQQALGQGPQFIFQYYREEENGRGNFPPRFSGLQFPNYSSELNVNALELDDSALYLCASSAGGHEQFFGPGTRLTVL.

The chain carries TRBV20-1 and TRBJ1-5; a weak D match, TRBD1 (6 bases). Trimming removed 0 bases from V and 4 bases from J, with 13 bases in between. The CDR3 consists of 15 residues. Germline V lookup: CDR1 DFQATT, CDR2 SNEGSKA (reference sequence). CDR3 loop: CSARDPEGGNQPQHF. DNA for the CDR3: TGCAGTGCTAGAGATCCGGAGGGGGGGAATCAGCCCCAGCATTTT.

V gene TRBV4-2 combines with J gene TRBJ2-7, with D uncertain. Germline V gene sequence: CDR1 LGHNA, CDR2 YNFKEQ. The CDR3 spans 14 residues. V lost 2 bases, J lost 0 bases, and 8 bases lay in between. The CDR3 sequence is CASSQKMSSYEQYF. Written as DNA, the CDR3 is TGTGCCAGCAGCCAAAAAATGAGCTCCTACGAGCAGTACTTC.

A few counts support this clonotype. V and J are TRBV13 and TRBJ2-7; 9 bases fit TRBD1. This CDR3 region has 16 residues. From germline, CDR1 is PRHDT and CDR2 FYEKMQ (reference sequence). Trimming took 1 base from V and 3 from J; bases not matched to a gene: 7. The CDR3: CASSLVPGQGIYEQYF. The CDR3 DNA is TGTGCCAGCAGCTTAGTCCCGGGACAGGGTATCTACGAGCAGTACTTC. The variable domain in full, with the rest retrieved from reference TRBV13 and TRBJ2-7, is AAGVIQSPRHLIKEKRETATLKCYPIPRHDTVYWYQQGPGQDPQFLISFYEKMQSDKGSIPDRFSAQQFSDYHSELNMSSLELGDSALYFCASSLVPGQGIYEQYFGPGTRLTVT.

The rearrangement uses TRBV19 and TRBJ2-7, with D perhaps matching TRBD1 or TRBD2 (6 bases each). V was shortened by 3 bases and J by 6 bases, with 15 bases between the two germline ends. Per germline, CDR1 LNHDA and CDR2 SQIVND (reference sequence). The length of the CDR3 is 14 residues. The CDR3 spells CASSMIWGAGEQYF. The CDR3 DNA is TGTGCCAGTAGTATGATTTGGGGGGCTGGCGAGCAGTACTTC.

The rearrangement joins TRBV18 to TRBJ2-5; 11 nucleotides line up with TRBD2. The germline gives CDR1 KGHSH, CDR2 LQKENI. V was pared by 3 bases and J by 0 bases, with 3 bases of the junction left unmatched. The CDR3 contains 16 residues. CDR3 residues: CASSPSSGGYQETQYF. DNA for the CDR3: TGTGCCAGCTCACCGTCTAGCGGGGGGTACCAAGAGACCCAGTACTTC.

The sample holds many counts of this clonotype. The V call is TRBV2, the J call TRBJ2-3; possibly TRBD2 for D (5 bases). The CDR3 is made up of 16 amino acids. The V end was cut by 10 bases, the J end by 0 bases, with 20 bases between. Per the germline V gene, CDR1 is SNHLY and CDR2 is FYNNEI. The CDR3 loop is CATTPGRERSTDTQYF. For the CDR3, the DNA is TGTGCCACCACCCCGGGAAGGGAACGAAGCACAGATACGCAGTATTTT.

The chain employs TRBV5-1 and TRBJ2-7; D may be TRBD2 (5 bases). CDR3 length: 14 amino acids. V was cut by 9 bases and J by 0 bases, with 16 bases left in between. Germline V gives CDR1 SGHRS, CDR2 YFSETQ. This chain's CDR3 is CATSDSYYSYEQYF. CDR3 bases: TGCGCCACCTCGGACTCCTACTACTCCTACGAGCAGTACTTC.

This clonotype was recorded a few times. This chain links TRBV4-1 with TRBJ2-5; D may correspond to TRBD1 or TRBD2 (5 bases each). The CDR3 is 14 amino acids. The germline V gene has CDR1 MGHRA and CDR2 YSYEKL. Trimming shortened V by 0 bases and J by 3 bases, and 8 bases separated the two germline ends. CDR3 sequence reads: CASSQDMGEETQYF. The CDR3 bases are TGCGCCAGCAGCCAAGATATGGGGGAAGAGACCCAGTACTTC.

Note on this clonotype: The junction does not match germline at one end; this may be a read error. The rearrangement joins TRBV7-7 to TRBJ2-1, with a tentative D call TRBD1 (6 bases). CDR1 SSHAT and CDR2 FNYEAQ come from the germline V gene (reference sequence). The CDR3 is 15 amino acids. The CDR3 coding sequence is TGTGCTAGCAGCTTAGGACAGTTCTCCTACAATGAGCAGTTCTTC. Protein product: CASSLGQFSYNEQFF.

For this clonotype: The junction differs from germline at one of its ends, possibly a read error. The chain links TRBV6-2 or TRBV6-3 to TRBJ2-1; TRBD2 matches at 9 bases. Germline CDR1 MNHEY, CDR2 SVGEGT. CDR3 length: 15 amino acids. CDR3 amino acids: CVSSYSLGLAREQFF. The CDR3 DNA follows: TGTGTCAGCAGTTACTCCCTAGGACTAGCGAGAGAGCAGTTCTTC.

Only a few counts were recorded for this clonotype. The chain uses TRBV27 and TRBJ2-3; D assignment may be TRBD1 or TRBD2 (5 bases each). Trimming cost V 5 bases and J 3 bases, with 12 bases left between them. This CDR3 comprises 14 residues. Germline CDR1 is MNHEY and CDR2 is SMNVEV (reference sequence). The chain's CDR3 is CASSQGAWTDTQYF. The CDR3 nucleotides are TGTGCCAGCAGTCAGGGAGCGTGGACAGATACGCAGTATTTT.

This clonotype has more than one count but fewer than ten. CDR3 nucleotide sequence: TGTGCCAGCAGCCCTTCCCCCGGTAGCGGGGGATGGCCAGATACGCAGTATTTT. The encoded protein is CASSPSPGSGGWPDTQYF. V is TRBV7-9 and J is TRBJ2-3; TRBD2 agrees at 9 bases. This CDR3 comprises 18 residues. The germline CDR1 and CDR2 sequences are SEHNR and FQNEAQ (reference sequence). V trimming: 5 bases; J trimming: 4 bases; junction bases outside the gene matches: 16.